This entry concerns a single TCR beta chain. Its matching antigen is unknown. V lost 6 bases and J 8 bases, leaving 15 bases between the germline ends. The CDR3 has 13 residues. This sample stems from a study of T cell responses to AZD1222 COVID-19 vaccine. Broader study findings: Nearly half of spike-specific TCRs reportedly target variant regions that are unmutated in the B.1.351 and B.1.1.7 variants. Seropositivity was recorded at baseline in only a handful of AZD1222 recipients. Researchers took repertoire samples only after the peak T cell response had come.

The data were produced by immunoSEQ multiplex PCR, yet TCRdb's version contains in-frame clones alone and is incomplete. The sample comprises about 120,000 clones, 87% of which are singletons, and 12% rests with the top ten. V gene TRBV12-3 or TRBV12-4 combines with J gene TRBJ2-3; D is ambiguous. The sequencing here drew on peripheral blood, taken on day 0 of AZD1222 vaccination. This receptor was taken from an adult in good health. In nucleotides, the CDR3 is TGTGCCAGCAGCCCGACGTCTGAGTCTACGCAGTATTTT. Encoded protein: CASSPTSESTQYF.